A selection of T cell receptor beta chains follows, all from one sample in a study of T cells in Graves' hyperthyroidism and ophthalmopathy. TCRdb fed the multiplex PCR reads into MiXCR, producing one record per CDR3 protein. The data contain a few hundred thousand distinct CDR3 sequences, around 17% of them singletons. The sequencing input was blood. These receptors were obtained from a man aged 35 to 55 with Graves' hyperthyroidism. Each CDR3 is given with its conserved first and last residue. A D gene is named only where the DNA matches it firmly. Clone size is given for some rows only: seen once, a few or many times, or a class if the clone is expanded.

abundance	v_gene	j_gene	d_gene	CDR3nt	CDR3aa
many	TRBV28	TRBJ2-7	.	TGTGCCAGCACGCGGCAGACCTCCTACGAGCAGTACTTC	CASTRQTSYEQYF
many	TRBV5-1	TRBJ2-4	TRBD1	TGCGCCAGCAGCTCCGATCCAGGGGGCTTAAACATTCAGTACTTC	CASSSDPGGLNIQYF
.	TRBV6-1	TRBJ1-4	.	TGTGCCAGCAGTGAAGGTCAGCCAACTAATGAAAAACTGTTTTTT	CASSEGQPTNEKLFF
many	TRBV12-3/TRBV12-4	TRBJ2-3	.	TGTGCCAGCAGTAAAGTACAGGGCGCGGACGAGGGAGATACGCAGTATTTT	CASSKVQGADEGDTQYF
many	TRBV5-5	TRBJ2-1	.	TGTGCCAGCAGCCCATTCCGGGGGGCGAATGAGCAGTTCTTC	CASSPFRGANEQFF
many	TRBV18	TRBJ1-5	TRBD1	TGTGCCAGCTCACCAGGACAGGAGAATCAGCCCCAGCATTTT	CASSPGQENQPQHF
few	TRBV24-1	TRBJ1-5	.	TGTGCCACCAGTGATTTAGGTGAACACAATCAGCCCCAGCATTTT	CATSDLGEHNQPQHF
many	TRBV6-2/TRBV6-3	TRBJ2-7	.	TGTGCCAGCAGTTACTCGATTTTTGCGGCAGGGGTTTACTACGAGCAGTACTTC	CASSYSIFAAGVYYEQYF
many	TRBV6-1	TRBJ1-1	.	TGTGCCAGCACTCAAGAGAGACAGGTCAACACTGAAGCTTTCTTT	CASTQERQVNTEAFF
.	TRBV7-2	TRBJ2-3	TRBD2	TGTGCCAGCAGCCCCCGGGTAGGAGCGGGGGGAGATACGCAGTATTTT	CASSPRVGAGGDTQYF
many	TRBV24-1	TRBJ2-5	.	TGTGCCACCAGTGATTTGCAGGAGCAGGGAGAGACCCAGTACTTC	CATSDLQEQGETQYF
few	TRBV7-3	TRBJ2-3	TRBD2	TGTGCCAGCAGCCCAATCGCCCCGGGACTAGCGGGGGGGCAAGATACGCAGTATTTT	CASSPIAPGLAGGQDTQYF
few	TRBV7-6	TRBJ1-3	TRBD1	TGTGCCAGCAGCTTAATAGGGGGCGGAAACACCATATATTTT	CASSLIGGGNTIYF